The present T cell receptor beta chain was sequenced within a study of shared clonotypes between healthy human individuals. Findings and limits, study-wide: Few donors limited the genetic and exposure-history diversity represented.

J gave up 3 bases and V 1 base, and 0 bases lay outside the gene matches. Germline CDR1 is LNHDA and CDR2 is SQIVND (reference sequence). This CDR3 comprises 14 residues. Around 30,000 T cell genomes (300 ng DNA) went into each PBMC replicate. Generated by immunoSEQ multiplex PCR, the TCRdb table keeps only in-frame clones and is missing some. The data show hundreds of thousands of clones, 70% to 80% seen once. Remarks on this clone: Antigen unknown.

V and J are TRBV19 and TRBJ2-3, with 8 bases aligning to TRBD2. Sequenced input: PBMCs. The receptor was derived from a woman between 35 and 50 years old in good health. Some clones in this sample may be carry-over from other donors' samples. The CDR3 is CASSIAGGTDTQYF. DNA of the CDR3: TGTGCCAGTAGTATAGCGGGAGGGACAGATACGCAGTATTTT.